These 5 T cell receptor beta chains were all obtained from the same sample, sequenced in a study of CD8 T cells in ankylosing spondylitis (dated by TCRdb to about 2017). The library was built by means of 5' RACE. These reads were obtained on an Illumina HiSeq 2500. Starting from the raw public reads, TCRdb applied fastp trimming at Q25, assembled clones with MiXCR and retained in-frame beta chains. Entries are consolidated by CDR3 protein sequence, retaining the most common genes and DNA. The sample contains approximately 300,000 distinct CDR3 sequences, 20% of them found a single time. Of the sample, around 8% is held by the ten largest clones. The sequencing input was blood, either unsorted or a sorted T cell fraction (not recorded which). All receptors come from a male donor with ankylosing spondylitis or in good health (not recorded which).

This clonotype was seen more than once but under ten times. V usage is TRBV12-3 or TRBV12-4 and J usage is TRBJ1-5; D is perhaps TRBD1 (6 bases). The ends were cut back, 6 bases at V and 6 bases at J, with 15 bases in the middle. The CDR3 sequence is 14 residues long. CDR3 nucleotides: TGTGCCAGCAGACAGGGCGCGATAAGTCAGCCCCAGCATTTT. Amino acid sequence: CASRQGAISQPQHF.

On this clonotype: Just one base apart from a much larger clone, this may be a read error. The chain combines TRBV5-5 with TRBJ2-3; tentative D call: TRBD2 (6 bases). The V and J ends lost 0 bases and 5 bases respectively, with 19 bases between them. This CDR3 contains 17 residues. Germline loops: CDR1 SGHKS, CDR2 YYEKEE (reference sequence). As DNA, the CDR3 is TGTGCCAGCAGCTTGGGCGGGAACATAGATTGGGGAGATACGCAGTATTTT. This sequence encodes CASSLGGNIDWGDTQYF.

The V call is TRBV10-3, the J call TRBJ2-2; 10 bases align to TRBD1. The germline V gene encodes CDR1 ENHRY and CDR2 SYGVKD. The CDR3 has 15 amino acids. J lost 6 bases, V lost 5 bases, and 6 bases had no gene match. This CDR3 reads CAISRDRGGAGELFF. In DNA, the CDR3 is TGTGCCATCAGTAGGGACAGGGGTGGTGCCGGGGAGCTGTTTTTT.

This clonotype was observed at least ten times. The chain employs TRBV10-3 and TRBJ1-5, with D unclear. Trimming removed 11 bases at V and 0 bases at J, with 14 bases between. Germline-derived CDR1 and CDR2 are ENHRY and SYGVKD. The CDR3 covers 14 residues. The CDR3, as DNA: TGTGCCTCCGAGGACCGGGATAGCAATCAGCCCCAGCATTTT. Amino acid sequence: CASEDRDSNQPQHF.

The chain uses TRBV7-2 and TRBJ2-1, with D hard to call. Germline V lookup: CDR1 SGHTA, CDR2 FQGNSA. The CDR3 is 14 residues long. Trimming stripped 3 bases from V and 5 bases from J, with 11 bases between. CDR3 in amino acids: CASSFVPPNNEQFF. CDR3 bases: TGTGCCAGCAGCTTTGTACCCCCAAACAATGAGCAGTTCTTC.